The 17 T cell receptor beta chains listed next were all sequenced from one sample in a study of CD8 T cells in ankylosing spondylitis. TCRdb independently ran MiXCR on the 5' RACE reads; one entry per CDR3 protein. The data hold 200,000 to 300,000 distinct CDR3 sequences, with 20% to 30% observed a single time. What was sequenced was blood, either unsorted or a sorted T cell fraction (not recorded which). These receptors originate from a male donor with ankylosing spondylitis or in good health (not recorded which).

J is TRBJ2-7 and V is TRBV20-1, with 11 nucleotides matching TRBD1. Unmatched junction bases numbered 7, after V lost 2 bases and J lost 7 bases. The CDR3 runs 14 residues. CDR1 and CDR2 (germline): DFQATT, SNEGSKA (reference sequence). The CDR3 loop reads CSARPGQGAVEQYF. The CDR3 DNA reads TGCAGTGCTAGACCAGGACAGGGGGCGGTGGAGCAGTACTTC.

Many counts were recorded for this clonotype. The V and J genes are TRBV24-1 and TRBJ2-1; 8 nucleotides align to TRBD1. From germline, CDR1 is KGHDR and CDR2 SFDVKD. The CDR3 runs to 16 residues. The junction had 7 bases not matched to a gene; V was cut back by 3 bases and J by 4 bases. CDR3 DNA: TGTGCCACCAGTGATCGGACAGGGAGTAGGTACAATGAGCAGTTCTTC. It encodes CATSDRTGSRYNEQFF.

The chain couples TRBV11-2 to TRBJ2-6, with TRBD1 matching over 7 bases. This CDR3 contains 17 residues. V lost 5 bases and J lost 0; bases outside the gene matches: 7. CDR1 and CDR2 from the germline V gene are SGHAT and FQNNGV. Here the CDR3 DNA reads TGTGCCAGCAGCCACAGGGGCCCAAGCTCTGGGGCCAACGTCCTGACTTTC. It codes for CASSHRGPSSGANVLTF.

This clonotype was counted at least ten times. The chain joins TRBV20-1 to TRBJ2-1; the D is unclear. V gave up 6 bases and J gave up 8 bases, with 8 bases separating them. This CDR3 is 10 amino acids long. Germline V lookup: CDR1 DFQATT, CDR2 SNEGSKA (reference sequence). The CDR3 loop is CSAAQDEQFF. The CDR3 DNA follows: TGCAGTGCCGCGCAGGATGAGCAGTTCTTC.

This clonotype was counted many times. The CDR3 coding sequence is TGCAGTGCTACTCCGGGACAGGCCGCAACCTCAGATACGCAGTATTTT. This translates into CSATPGQAATSDTQYF. The gene calls are TRBV20-1 and TRBJ2-3; 8 nucleotides line up with TRBD1. Germline V gene sequence: CDR1 DFQATT, CDR2 SNEGSKA (reference sequence). V gave up 4 bases and J gave up 4 bases; unmatched junction bases: 13. CDR3 length: 16 residues.

The V and J genes are TRBV5-5 and TRBJ2-1; D not certain. This CDR3 is 13 amino acids long. The V end was cut by 2 bases, the J end by 10 bases, with 13 bases between. Germline CDR1 is SGHKS and CDR2 is YYEKEE (reference sequence). CDR3 in amino acids: CASSFQQFYEQFF. CDR3 sequence (DNA): TGTGCCAGCAGCTTCCAACAGTTCTACGAGCAGTTCTTC.

This clonotype was detected many times. The V gene is TRBV2, the J gene TRBJ2-7, with 7 positions matching TRBD1. Germline CDR1 is SNHLY and CDR2 is FYNNEI. V lost 6 bases and J lost 3; bases outside the gene matches: 11. The CDR3 totals 15 residues. The CDR3 here is CASSPSGGLYYEQYF. CDR3 coding DNA: TGTGCCAGCAGCCCGTCAGGGGGATTATACTACGAGCAGTACTTC.

The J gene is TRBJ2-1, the V gene TRBV5-6, with 9 bases that match TRBD2. The CDR3 runs to 15 residues. V shed 0 bases and J 13 bases; nucleotides not matched to a gene: 11. Per germline, CDR1 SGHDT and CDR2 YYEEEE. DNA for the CDR3: TGTGCCAGCAGCTTGGCCCTCGCTAGCGGGGTCCCCCAGTTCTTC. Translated: CASSLALASGVPQFF.

This clonotype showed up many times. The chain carries TRBV29-1 and TRBJ1-1; D is uncertain. The CDR3 spans 13 residues. Trimming removed 4 bases from V and 0 bases from J, with 9 bases in between. The V gene's germline CDR1 is SQVTM and CDR2 ANQGSEA. CDR3 nucleotide sequence: TGCAGCGTTGTGGCACCCATGAACACTGAAGCTTTCTTT. Protein sequence: CSVVAPMNTEAFF.

This clonotype was picked up a small number of times. The V and J genes are TRBV5-5 and TRBJ2-1, with D perhaps matching TRBD1 (5 bases). The V gene lost 0 bases and the J gene lost 0 bases, with 13 bases spanning the gap. The CDR3 runs to 17 residues. Germline V gene lookup returns CDR1 SGHKS and CDR2 YYEKEE (reference sequence). CDR3 coding DNA: TGTGCCAGCAGCTTGGCCCCCAGGGAAGGCTCCTACAATGAGCAGTTCTTC. Translation: CASSLAPREGSYNEQFF.

This clonotype has only a few counts. The chain combines TRBV18 with TRBJ2-7; no clear D gene. The V end lost 2 bases, the J end lost 5 bases, and 4 bases lay between the germline ends. Germline V gene lookup returns CDR1 KGHSH and CDR2 LQKENI. The CDR3 is 11 amino acids. CDR3: CASSPKHEQYF. The DNA for the CDR3 is TGTGCCAGCTCACCAAAACACGAGCAGTACTTC. Complete variable domain (other parts from reference TRBV18 and TRBJ2-7): NAGVMQNPRHLVRRRGQEARLRCSPMKGHSHVYWYRQLPEEGLKFMVYLQKENIIDESGMPKERFSAEFPKEGPSILRIQQVVRGDSAAYFCASSPKHEQYFGPGTRLTVT.

Only a few counts were recorded for this clonotype. V usage is TRBV6-1 and J usage is TRBJ2-2; D possibly corresponds to TRBD2 (6 bases). The CDR3 runs to 13 residues. The germline V gene has CDR1 MNHNS and CDR2 SASEGT. V lost 7 bases and J lost 5, with 11 bases in between. Here the CDR3 reads CASNLRGTGELFF. CDR3 coding DNA: TGTGCCAGCAATCTACGGGGGACCGGGGAGCTGTTTTTT.

This clonotype was detected many times. The rearrangement joins TRBV7-2 to TRBJ2-1; D is possibly TRBD1 or TRBD2 (5 bases each). The CDR3 runs to 15 residues. Germline CDR1 is SGHTA and CDR2 is FQGNSA. Trimming took off 2 bases at V and 0 bases at J, with 8 bases between the two ends. Written as DNA, the CDR3 is TGTGCCAGCAGCTTACTCGGGGCCTCCTACAATGAGCAGTTCTTC. Its translation: CASSLLGASYNEQFF.

The chain is built from TRBV2 and TRBJ2-1; TRBD1 aligns across 7 bases. The V segment lost 8 bases and the J segment 5 bases; nucleotides outside the gene matches: 9. CDR1 is SNHLY, CDR2 FYNNEI, per germline. This CDR3 has 14 residues. The CDR3 is CASLHRDSDNEQFF. The CDR3 nucleotides are TGTGCCAGCCTCCACCGGGACAGCGACAATGAGCAGTTCTTC.

This clonotype was found a few times. Germline is not matched at one junction end, which may reflect a read error. The chain combines TRBV20-1 with TRBJ1-4; 8 bases align to TRBD1. In germline, CDR1 is DFQATT, CDR2 SNEGSKA (reference sequence). CDR3 length equals 16 residues. This CDR3 reads CCARDPLDRANEKLFF. CDR3 coding DNA: TGCTGTGCTAGAGATCCGCTGGACAGGGCTAATGAAAAACTGTTTTTT.

This chain links TRBV5-5 with TRBJ1-2; the D is unclear. Trimming stripped 0 bases from V and 3 bases from J, with 12 bases between. CDR1 SGHKS and CDR2 YYEKEE come from the germline V gene (reference sequence). The CDR3 runs 15 residues. This CDR3 is CASSLGRKLDYGYTF. The DNA for the CDR3 is TGTGCCAGCAGCTTGGGTCGGAAGTTGGACTATGGCTACACCTTC.

The J gene is TRBJ2-7, the V gene TRBV12-3 or TRBV12-4; 10 bases map to TRBD2. The CDR3 is made up of 14 amino acids. The trim removed 7 bases at V and 2 bases at J, leaving 5 bases unmatched. The CDR3 loop is CASTTGTSAYEQYF. As DNA, the CDR3 is TGTGCCAGCACTACCGGGACTAGCGCCTACGAGCAGTACTTC.